This TCR beta chain was captured by sequencing in a study of T cells in Graves' hyperthyroidism and ophthalmopathy. RNA transcripts served as the template for amplifying TCR beta CDR3 regions. The HTBI set primed first-round TCR CDR3 RT-PCR. MiXCR was run by TCRdb on the multiplex PCR reads, yielding one entry per CDR3 protein. The data contain about 640,000 distinct CDR3 sequences, about 20% of them singletons. Findings and caveats of the study: Ophthalmopathy was told apart from stable hyperthyroidism by a 13 V-J model. Appearing also in blood were most of the thyroid clonotypes expanded above 0.001.

This clonotype was recorded at least ten times. Its antigen is as yet unknown. Germline CDR1 and CDR2: KGHDR and SFDVKD. The CDR3 has 13 amino acids. V was clipped by 8 bases and J by 0 bases, with 7 bases between them. The sample taken for sequencing was blood. The TCR originated in a man younger than 45 with Graves' ophthalmopathy. The chain carries TRBV24-1 and TRBJ1-5; D uncertain. In DNA, the CDR3 is TGTGCCACCAACTCGTATAGCAATCAGCCCCAGCATTTT. Translating it yields CATNSYSNQPQHF.